This passage covers 15 T cell receptor beta chains from one sample sequenced in a study of stem cell transplantation in POMP-related autoinflammatory disease. Produced via immunoSEQ multiplex PCR; TCRdb's table is partial and in-frame only. This table holds 25,000 to 30,000 clones, 82% found once. Source: CD4+ T cells from PBMCs, taken before stem cell transplantation. These receptors were taken from a human donor with POMP-related autoinflammation and immune dysregulation (PRAID).

The chain carries TRBV5-1 and TRBJ2-4, with unresolved D. CDR1 SGHRS and CDR2 YFSETQ come from the germline V gene. CDR3 size: 12 residues. V gave up 0 bases and J gave up 5 bases, with 3 bases separating them. The CDR3 sequence: CASSLEQNIQYF. The CDR3 region has the DNA TGCGCCAGCAGCTTGGAGCAAAACATTCAGTACTTC.

In this sample, this clone turned up a few times. The V gene is TRBV7-2, the J gene TRBJ1-3; D perhaps matches TRBD1 (6 bases). CDR1 and CDR2 (germline): SGHTA, FQGNSA. This CDR3 region has 19 residues. Trimming left V 2 bases short and J 0 bases short, with 20 bases between. CDR3 residues: CASSLRGPTGPHSGNTIYF. As DNA, the CDR3 is TGTGCCAGCAGCTTAAGGGGCCCGACAGGCCCACACTCTGGAAACACCATATATTTT.

The chain recombines TRBV9 with TRBJ1-2, with 7 positions matching TRBD1. CDR1 SGDLS and CDR2 YYNGEE come from the germline V gene. The CDR3 runs to 16 residues. J lost 3 bases, V lost 0 bases, and 8 bases had no gene match. The CDR3 DNA sequence: TGTGCCAGCAGCGTAGACAGGGGTCGCGGGGACTATGGCTACACCTTC. Translated: CASSVDRGRGDYGYTF. The full variable domain, in which reference TRBV9 and TRBJ1-2 provide the parts outside the CDR3, is DSGVTQTPKHLITATGQRVTLRCSPRSGDLSVYWYQQSLDQGLQFLIQYYNGEERAKGNILERFSAQQFPDLHSELNLSSLELGDSALYFCASSVDRGRGDYGYTFGSGTRLTVV.

The J gene is TRBJ2-7, the V gene TRBV9, with D perhaps given as TRBD1 or TRBD2 (5 bases each). This CDR3 spans 13 amino acids. V was cut by 4 bases and J by 6 bases, with 14 bases left in between. Germline loops: CDR1 SGDLS, CDR2 YYNGEE. CDR3 region: CASSRAGDPEQYF. The CDR3 bases are TGTGCCAGCAGCCGGGCCGGGGACCCCGAGCAGTACTTC.

This chain links TRBV10-2 with TRBJ2-7; D tentatively reads TRBD1 or TRBD2 (6 bases each). The CDR3 is made up of 13 amino acids. The germline V gene encodes CDR1 WSHSY and CDR2 SAAADI. V gave up 7 bases and J gave up 9 bases, with 19 bases separating them. CDR3 residues: CASNSPNGGLQYF. The CDR3 DNA follows: TGCGCCAGCAACTCTCCCAACGGGGGCTTGCAGTACTTC.

The chain combines TRBV30 with TRBJ1-5; D not certain. This CDR3 has 12 amino acids. CDR1 and CDR2 from the germline V gene are GTSNPN and SVGIG (reference sequence). Trimming cost V 1 base and J 6 bases, with 7 bases left between them. The CDR3 reads CAWSDNFQPQHF. The CDR3 DNA reads TGTGCCTGGAGTGATAATTTTCAGCCCCAGCATTTT.

The gene calls are TRBV5-4 and TRBJ1-1, with TRBD1 identical over 7 bases. CDR1 and CDR2 from the germline V gene are SGHNT and YYREEE (reference sequence). The ends lost 4 bases at V and 4 bases at J; junction bases unmatched: 7. This CDR3 spans 14 amino acids. CDR3 in amino acids: CASSNPRGSTEAFF. The CDR3 DNA sequence: TGTGCCAGCAGCAACCCCAGGGGGAGCACTGAAGCTTTCTTT.

The chain carries TRBV6-1 and TRBJ2-5; TRBD2 matches 14 bases. Germline V CDR1 and CDR2: MNHNS, SASEGT. V lost 8 bases to trimming and J lost 2 bases; unmatched junction nucleotides: 4. This CDR3 has 15 residues. The CDR3 protein is CASGTSGGYQETQYF. CDR3 in DNA: TGTGCCAGCGGGACTAGCGGGGGATATCAAGAGACCCAGTACTTC.

The V and J genes are TRBV7-6 and TRBJ2-1; 8 bases match TRBD1. The CDR3 is 17 residues long. V shed 3 bases and J 6 bases; nucleotides not matched to a gene: 13. CDR1 is SGHVS and CDR2 is FNYEAQ in the germline V gene. CDR3 amino acids: CASSFGQGVGGLNEQFF. The DNA for the CDR3 is TGTGCCAGCAGCTTCGGACAGGGAGTTGGGGGTCTCAATGAGCAGTTCTTC.

The chain recombines TRBV5-1 with TRBJ2-1, with D perhaps TRBD1 (5 bases). CDR1 and CDR2 (germline): SGHRS, YFSETQ. V lost 0 bases and J lost 8, with 9 bases in between. This CDR3 comprises 13 residues. The CDR3 reads CASSLAWGDEQFF. In nucleotides, the CDR3 is TGCGCCAGCAGCTTGGCTTGGGGCGATGAGCAGTTCTTC.

The chain is built from TRBV5-1 and TRBJ2-1; D gene ambiguous. The germline gives CDR1 SGHRS, CDR2 YFSETQ. Trimming cost V 0 bases and J 0 bases, with 7 bases left between them. The CDR3 is made up of 15 amino acids. The CDR3 sequence: CASSLDGSSYNEQFF. Here the CDR3 DNA reads TGCGCCAGCAGCTTGGACGGAAGCTCCTACAATGAGCAGTTCTTC. The full variable domain, completed using reference TRBV5-1 and TRBJ2-1, is KAGVTQTPRYLIKTRGQQVTLSCSPISGHRSVSWYQQTPGQGLQFLFEYFSETQRNKGNFPGRFSGRQFSNSRSEMNVSTLELGDSALYLCASSLDGSSYNEQFFGPGTRLTVL.

The chain employs TRBV6-1 and TRBJ2-5; no definite D call. The germline V gene encodes CDR1 MNHNS and CDR2 SASEGT. The CDR3 loop spans 17 amino acids. The V end was cut by 0 bases, the J end by 5 bases, with 19 bases between. CDR3 sequence: CASSEAWLKRSVETQYF. The DNA for the CDR3 is TGTGCCAGCAGTGAAGCCTGGCTCAAGAGGTCGGTGGAGACCCAGTACTTC.

This clone occurred once. V gene TRBV29-1 combines with J gene TRBJ2-5; a possible D gene is TRBD2 (6 bases). The CDR3 sequence is 11 residues long. The ends were cut back, 7 bases at V and 3 bases at J, with 9 bases in the middle. CDR1 and CDR2 from the germline V gene are SQVTM and ANQGSEA. The chain's CDR3 is CSARREETQYF. The CDR3 DNA is TGCAGCGCGCGGAGGGAAGAGACCCAGTACTTC.

This clone came up a few times. The CDR3, as DNA: TGTGCCTGGAATCAGGATAGCAATCAGCCCCAGCATTTT. Its protein is CAWNQDSNQPQHF. The chain is built from TRBV30 and TRBJ1-5, with D unresolved. This CDR3 is built from 13 residues. Between the trimmed V and J ends, which lost 4 bases and 0 bases, there was a span of 7 bases. The germline gives CDR1 GTSNPN, CDR2 SVGIG (reference sequence). Full variable domain (outside the CDR3, taken from reference TRBV30 and TRBJ1-5): SQTIHQWPATLVQPVGSPLSLECTVEGTSNPNLYWYRQAAGRGLQLLFYSVGIGQISSEVPQNLSASRPQDRQFILSSKKLLLSDSGFYLCAWNQDSNQPQHFGDGTRLSIL.

This chain joins TRBV9 and TRBJ2-3; 7 positions agree with TRBD2. With V trimmed by 4 bases and J by 2 bases, 7 bases remained unmatched. Germline CDR1 is SGDLS and CDR2 is YYNGEE. This CDR3 has 15 amino acids. CDR3 amino acids: CASSPGLGDTDTQYF. CDR3 DNA: TGTGCCAGCAGCCCCGGACTAGGTGACACAGATACGCAGTATTTT.